A single sample is the source of the 14 T cell receptor beta chains below, sequenced in a study of CD8+ T cells in alopecia areata. TCR sequencing used cDNA made by reverse transcription of extracted RNA. Profiling relied on immunoSEQ multiplex PCR, and the TCRdb table lists in-frame clones only, not all of them. There are 150,000 to 200,000 clones in the sample; around three fifths occur only once, and approximately 1.3% lies in the top ten. Treatment given: oral pan-JAK inhibitor, 5-10 mg twice daily. Sequenced material: CD4+ T cells sorted from blood, taken around week 50, from a patient treated with tofacitinib. The receptors originated from a human donor with alopecia areata.

The rearrangement uses TRBV15 and TRBJ1-3; D ambiguous. The ends were cut back, 5 bases at V and 0 bases at J, with 11 bases in the middle. This CDR3 has 15 residues. Germline V gives CDR1 LNHNV, CDR2 YYDKDF (reference sequence). CDR3 sequence (DNA): TGTGCCACCAGCCGGGCATCCCTCTCTGGAAACACCATATATTTT. Translating gives CATSRASLSGNTIYF.

The chain recombines TRBV10-3 with TRBJ2-7, with 10 nucleotides matching TRBD2. With 0 bases clipped from V and 9 bases from J, the junction kept 11 bases outside the gene matches. The CDR3 is 16 residues long. From germline, CDR1 is ENHRY and CDR2 SYGVKD. CDR3 nucleotides: TGTGCCATCAGTGAGTCCTTAGCGGGGGGCCCGTTAGGGCAGTACTTC. Its translation: CAISESLAGGPLGQYF.

This chain connects TRBV25-1 to TRBJ2-7, with a possible D match to TRBD1 (6 bases). The CDR3 length is 14 residues. V was trimmed by 2 bases and J by 10 bases, leaving 18 bases between them. Germline V CDR1 and CDR2: MGHDK, SYGVNS. The CDR3 DNA follows: TGTGCCAGCAGTGAAAATGGGGGCAGGGGCGAACAGTACTTC. Protein sequence: CASSENGGRGEQYF.

The gene calls are TRBV29-1 and TRBJ1-1, with 9 nucleotides matching TRBD1. The CDR3 is 12 amino acids. Germline values: CDR1 SQVTM, CDR2 ANQGSEA. The V gene end was trimmed by 4 bases and the J gene end by 11 bases; junction bases not matched to a gene: 8. The CDR3 region is CSVGQGEISAFF. DNA for the CDR3: TGCAGCGTTGGACAGGGGGAAATTTCGGCTTTCTTT.

V and J are TRBV29-1 and TRBJ1-1; the D gene is possibly TRBD1 (6 bases). CDR1 is SQVTM, CDR2 ANQGSEA, per germline. This CDR3 contains 13 residues. V was shortened by 5 bases and J by 0 bases, with 10 bases between the two germline ends. This CDR3 is CSVQQGMNTEAFF. The CDR3 DNA follows: TGCAGCGTTCAACAGGGTATGAACACTGAAGCTTTCTTT.

The V gene is TRBV7-3, the J gene TRBJ2-5, with D unclear. Deletions cut 1 base from V and 5 bases from J, with 8 bases between. This CDR3 is built from 13 residues. Germline lookup yields CDR1 SGHTA and CDR2 FQGTGA. The CDR3 region is CASSLSSAETQYF. DNA for the CDR3: TGTGCCAGCAGCTTAAGTTCAGCCGAGACCCAGTACTTC. The complete variable domain, with remaining parts taken from reference TRBV7-3 and TRBJ2-5, reads GAGVSQTPSNKVTEKGKYVELRCDPISGHTALYWYRQSLGQGPEFLIYFQGTGAADDSGLPNDRFFAVRPEGSVSTLKIQRTERGDSAVYLCASSLSSAETQYFGPGTRLLVL.

The chain employs TRBV29-1 and TRBJ1-1; a weak D match, TRBD1 (6 bases). CDR3 size: 13 residues. CDR1 and CDR2 (germline): SQVTM, ANQGSEA. Trimming cost V 6 bases and J 1 base, with 12 bases left between them. CDR3 amino acids: CSVMTGRNTEAFF. CDR3 DNA: TGCAGCGTAATGACAGGAAGGAACACTGAAGCTTTCTTT.

The gene calls are TRBV6-6 and TRBJ2-1; D remains unclear. Trimming removed 5 bases at V and 4 bases at J, with 6 bases between. In germline, CDR1 is MNHNY, CDR2 SVGAGI (reference sequence). The CDR3 consists of 12 residues. Here the CDR3 reads CASSPPYNEQFF. CDR3 nucleotide sequence: TGTGCCAGCAGTCCACCATACAATGAGCAGTTCTTC.

J is TRBJ2-7 and V is TRBV29-1; the D gene is possibly TRBD1 (6 bases). Germline V lookup: CDR1 SQVTM, CDR2 ANQGSEA. V was pared by 5 bases and J by 6 bases, with 17 bases between. The length of the CDR3 is 13 residues. This CDR3 is CSVTGTHEGEQYF. CDR3 DNA: TGCAGCGTTACCGGGACACACGAGGGCGAGCAGTACTTC.

V gene TRBV29-1 combines with J gene TRBJ1-1; D uncertain. Germline V CDR1 and CDR2: SQVTM, ANQGSEA. Between the trimmed V and J ends, which lost 7 bases and 4 bases, there was a span of 13 bases. There are 12 residues in the CDR3. The CDR3 here is CSARVGFTEAFF. The CDR3 DNA sequence: TGCAGCGCAAGAGTAGGGTTCACTGAAGCTTTCTTT.

This chain uses TRBV4-1 with TRBJ2-7, with 9 bases lining up with TRBD2. Germline V lookup: CDR1 MGHRA, CDR2 YSYEKL. V dropped 4 bases and J dropped 7; count of bases not matched to a gene: 14. The CDR3 is 16 amino acids. The CDR3 sequence: CASSRVFGGGAGEQYF. The CDR3, as DNA: TGCGCCAGCAGCCGTGTCTTCGGCGGGGGGGCGGGAGAGCAGTACTTC.

V and J are TRBV30 and TRBJ2-1; 7 bases are shared with TRBD2. With V trimmed by 1 base and J by 0 bases, 9 bases remained unmatched. The germline CDR1 and CDR2 sequences are GTSNPN and SVGIG (reference sequence). The CDR3 has 17 amino acids. CDR3 protein: CAWSALGLGSSYNEQFF. DNA of the CDR3: TGTGCCTGGAGTGCCCTAGGACTAGGGAGCTCCTACAATGAGCAGTTCTTC.

This sequence joins TRBV25-1 and TRBJ1-1, with no clear D. Germline lookup yields CDR1 MGHDK and CDR2 SYGVNS. V was pared by 8 bases and J by 3 bases, with 13 bases between. There are 13 residues in the CDR3. The CDR3 coding sequence is TGTGCCAGCTCCTGGCGGGGTGACACTGAAGCTTTCTTT. It codes for CASSWRGDTEAFF.

This clone was counted only a few times. The chain couples TRBV5-6 to TRBJ2-4; D possibly corresponds to TRBD1 (5 bases). V was clipped by 0 bases and J by 8 bases, with 12 bases between them. The CDR3 spans 14 residues. Germline V lookup: CDR1 SGHDT, CDR2 YYEEEE. CDR3 DNA sequence: TGTGCCAGCAGCTTGGGGGGCCAGGGCGACATTCAGTACTTC. As protein: CASSLGGQGDIQYF.